This T cell receptor beta chain was observed in a study of PD-L1 blockade in urothelial cancer. On the study more broadly: Male patients with bladder-origin urothelial cancer numbered about nine tenths of the roughly 29. Blood underwent analysis 3 weeks (second dose) and 6 weeks after treatment began. There were a median of around 140,000 T cells in blood samples. Study-level results: Below-median blood TCR clonality before treatment forecast better survival.

Produced via immunoSEQ multiplex PCR; TCRdb's table is partial and in-frame only. Here the sample spans tens of thousands of clones, roughly 82% being singletons. Germline CDR1 PRHDT, CDR2 FYEKMQ (reference sequence). V dropped 2 bases and J dropped 9 bases, with 11 bases sitting between them. The CDR3 runs 13 residues. For this clone: Antigen: not known.

This sequence originates from a man in his sixties with urothelial cancer. The chain uses TRBV13 and TRBJ2-1, with a possible D match to TRBD1 (6 bases). Sequenced here: PBMCs, sampled around atezolizumab (anti-PD-L1) treatment. The CDR3 nucleotides are TGTGCCAGCAGCTTAAGGGGGAGTAGTGAGCAGTTCTTC. It encodes CASSLRGSSEQFF. The entire variable domain, with the rest obtained from reference TRBV13 and TRBJ2-1, is as follows: AAGVIQSPRHLIKEKRETATLKCYPIPRHDTVYWYQQGPGQDPQFLISFYEKMQSDKGSIPDRFSAQQFSDYHSELNMSSLELGDSALYFCASSLRGSSEQFFGPGTRLTVL.